Each of the 25 T cell receptor beta chains below was sequenced from the same sample in a study of cytomegalovirus exposure and HLA in healthy donors. Measured with immunoSEQ multiplex PCR; TCRdb has only the in-frame clones, and not every one. Among approximately 160,000 clones, 80% to 90% were seen once, and the ten largest hold roughly 5.7%. The specimen was PBMCs. These receptors were obtained from a woman aged 25 to 39 in good health and CMV-seronegative.

The chain carries TRBV30 and TRBJ1-2; D not resolved. This CDR3 has 14 residues. The germline V and J ends were trimmed by 0 bases and 0 bases, with 8 bases remaining between them. From germline, CDR1 is GTSNPN and CDR2 SVGIG (reference sequence). CDR3 protein: CAWSVPPTNYGYTF. In nucleotides, the CDR3 is TGTGCCTGGAGTGTCCCCCCTACTAACTATGGCTACACCTTC.

The chain combines TRBV25-1 with TRBJ1-2, with D hard to call. This CDR3 region has 15 residues. V was pared by 2 bases and J by 0 bases, with 10 bases between. In germline, CDR1 is MGHDK, CDR2 SYGVNS. The CDR3, as DNA: TGTGCCAGCAGTGAACCCGGGAGAGCTAACTATGGCTACACCTTC. Translated, it gives CASSEPGRANYGYTF.

J is TRBJ2-2 and V is TRBV30, with D maybe TRBD1 (6 bases). CDR3 length: 13 residues. V shed 2 bases and J shed 7 bases, with 11 bases lying between them. CDR1 GTSNPN and CDR2 SVGIG come from the germline V gene (reference sequence). The CDR3 DNA reads as TGTGCCTGGAGTTCCGGGACAATCGGGGAGCTGTTTTTT. Protein sequence: CAWSSGTIGELFF. The whole variable domain, filled in from reference TRBV30 and TRBJ2-2, reads SQTIHQWPATLVQPVGSPLSLECTVEGTSNPNLYWYRQAAGRGLQLLFYSVGIGQISSEVPQNLSASRPQDRQFILSSKKLLLSDSGFYLCAWSSGTIGELFFGEGSRLTVL.

This clone was found once. The V gene is TRBV4-1, the J gene TRBJ2-3; no clear D gene. Trimming stripped 2 bases from V and 3 bases from J, with 12 bases between. In germline, CDR1 is MGHRA, CDR2 YSYEKL. The CDR3 has 15 amino acids. The CDR3 reads CASSQSYAATDTQYF. DNA for the CDR3: TGCGCCAGCAGCCAATCATACGCGGCGACAGATACGCAGTATTTT.

The chain has TRBV20-1 and TRBJ2-3; D remains unclear. The germline CDR1 and CDR2 sequences are DFQATT and SNEGSKA (reference sequence). Trimming pared 6 bases from V and 6 bases from J, leaving 10 bases between. This CDR3 spans 11 amino acids. The chain's CDR3 is CSATEPDTQYF. CDR3 DNA sequence: TGCAGTGCAACCGAACCCGATACGCAGTATTTT.

The genes are TRBV7-9 and TRBJ1-2; no definite D call. Trimming shortened V by 0 bases and J by 7 bases, and 12 bases separated the two germline ends. Germline loops: CDR1 SEHNR, CDR2 FQNEAQ (reference sequence). The CDR3 consists of 14 residues. CDR3 protein: CASSLAQTVTGYTF. CDR3 in DNA: TGTGCCAGCAGCTTAGCGCAAACAGTCACTGGCTACACCTTC.

The CDR3 loop is CASSLAGSGGASNEQFF. In DNA form, the CDR3 reads TGTGCCAGCAGCTTGGCCGGTAGCGGGGGGGCGAGCAATGAGCAGTTCTTC. The V call is TRBV5-4, the J call TRBJ2-1; 11 bases are shared with TRBD2. Germline-derived CDR1 and CDR2 are SGHNT and YYREEE (reference sequence). The CDR3 runs to 17 residues. With V trimmed by 0 bases and J by 6 bases, 8 bases remained unmatched.

The chain recombines TRBV19 with TRBJ2-7, with a tentative D call TRBD2 (7 bases). The CDR3 is 15 residues long. Trimming left V 4 bases short and J 5 bases short, with 18 bases between. Germline V gene data show CDR1 as LNHDA and CDR2 as SQIVND (reference sequence). The DNA for the CDR3 is TGTGCCAGTAGTACGGCTAGCTGGGGGGGCAACGAGCAGTACTTC. Its translation: CASSTASWGGNEQYF.

To note about this clone: The junction shows a germline mismatch at one end, possibly a read error. V and J are TRBV7-7 and TRBJ2-7; 7 positions match TRBD1. CDR1 SSHAT and CDR2 FNYEAQ come from the germline V gene (reference sequence). This CDR3 spans 18 amino acids. The CDR3 nucleotides read TGTGCTAGCAGCTTAGGGGGAGAACAGGGGTTTTTACCAATCGAGCAGTACTTC. Encoded protein: CASSLGGEQGFLPIEQYF.

This chain uses TRBV6-1 with TRBJ1-5, with D hard to call. Deletions cut 2 bases from V and 6 bases from J, with 8 bases between. Germline V gene data show CDR1 as MNHNS and CDR2 as SASEGT. The length of the CDR3 is 13 residues. The CDR3 DNA reads as TGTGCCAGCAGTGAACAGGTCGCTCAGCCCCAGCATTTT. Amino acids: CASSEQVAQPQHF.

The V gene is TRBV4-1, the J gene TRBJ1-5; D might be TRBD1 (5 bases). Germline V CDR1 and CDR2: MGHRA, YSYEKL. This CDR3 spans 16 amino acids. Trimming left V 5 bases short and J 3 bases short, with 17 bases between. CDR3: CASSESRVIVNQPQHF. DNA of the CDR3: TGCGCCAGCAGCGAGAGCAGGGTAATTGTCAATCAGCCCCAGCATTTT.

This clone has a handful of counts. V usage is TRBV15 and J usage is TRBJ2-7, with a possible D match to TRBD1 (6 bases). Looked up from germline, CDR1 is LNHNV and CDR2 is YYDKDF (reference sequence). V was cut by 1 base and J by 4 bases, with 14 bases left in between. The CDR3 consists of 15 residues. The CDR3 coding sequence is TGTGCCACCAGCAGAGGAGAAACAGGGCAGTACGAGCAGTACTTC. Protein product: CATSRGETGQYEQYF. Full variable domain (missing parts from reference TRBV15 and TRBJ2-7): DAMVIQNPRYQVTQFGKPVTLSCSQTLNHNVMYWYQQKSSQAPKLLFHYYDKDFNNEADTPDNFQSRRPNTSFCFLDIRSPGLGDTAMYLCATSRGETGQYEQYFGPGTRLTVT.

In this sample, this clone turned up a few times. The V gene is TRBV30, the J gene TRBJ2-2; the D is unclear. There are 13 residues in the CDR3. CDR1 GTSNPN and CDR2 SVGIG come from the germline V gene (reference sequence). V lost 0 bases and J lost 2, with 4 bases in between. The CDR3 spells CAWSVQNTGELFF. In DNA form, the CDR3 reads TGTGCCTGGAGTGTACAAAACACCGGGGAGCTGTTTTTT.

The V gene is TRBV7-2, the J gene TRBJ2-2; 10 bases are shared with TRBD2. There are 15 residues in the CDR3. V gave up 5 bases and J gave up 5 bases; unmatched junction bases: 5. Germline lookup yields CDR1 SGHTA and CDR2 FQGNSA. The DNA of the CDR3 is TGTGCCAGCAGCGCCAGCGGGAGGGAGACCGGGGAGCTGTTTTTT. Protein: CASSASGRETGELFF.

The chain couples TRBV6-5 to TRBJ1-2; D unresolved. From germline, CDR1 is MNHEY and CDR2 SVGAGI. The CDR3 has 13 amino acids. The V end lost 2 bases, the J end lost 4 bases, and 8 bases lay between the germline ends. The CDR3 is CASSYNPGYGYTF. The CDR3 DNA reads TGTGCCAGCAGTTACAATCCAGGCTATGGCTACACCTTC.

V usage is TRBV4-3 and J usage is TRBJ2-2; no clear D gene. Trimming cost V 0 bases and J 9 bases, with 11 bases left between them. Looked up from germline, CDR1 is LGHNA and CDR2 is YSLEER. This CDR3 contains 14 residues. The DNA for the CDR3 is TGCGCCAGCAGCCAAGATTCCCCCCCCCGGGAGCTGTTTTTT. It translates to CASSQDSPPRELFF.

V gene TRBV7-2 combines with J gene TRBJ2-4; D not resolved. Germline V gene sequence: CDR1 SGHTA, CDR2 FQGNSA. The CDR3 is made up of 16 amino acids. Trimming cost V 3 bases and J 0 bases, with 12 bases left between them. The CDR3 is CASSFYGSVAKNIQYF. The CDR3 nucleotides are TGTGCCAGCAGCTTTTACGGGTCCGTAGCCAAAAACATTCAGTACTTC.

The CDR3 is CASSGEWEQYF. As DNA, the CDR3 is TGTGCCAGCAGTGGGGAGTGGGAGCAGTACTTC. This chain uses TRBV2 with TRBJ2-5; TRBD2 might be the D (5 bases). V gave up 4 bases and J gave up 11 bases, with 11 bases separating them. There are 11 residues in the CDR3. The germline CDR1 and CDR2 sequences are SNHLY and FYNNEI.

V usage is TRBV21-1 and J usage is TRBJ2-7; the table's D call, TRBD1, was not checked against the DNA. TRBV21-1 is assigned pseudogene status. CDR3 length: 15 amino acids. CDR3 DNA: TGTGCCAGCAGCAAGGACAGGGGGGTGTTCTACGAGCAGTACTTC. It encodes CASSKDRGVFYEQYF.

The CDR3 sequence: CASRQQGNTEAFF. Here the CDR3 DNA reads TGTGCCAGCAGGCAACAGGGGAACACTGAAGCTTTCTTT. The chain combines TRBV7-9 with TRBJ1-1, with D perhaps TRBD1 (6 bases). This CDR3 spans 13 amino acids. The V end lost 6 bases, the J end lost 1 base, and 9 bases lay between the germline ends. Per the germline V gene, CDR1 is SEHNR and CDR2 is FQNEAQ (reference sequence).

This chain joins TRBV7-9 and TRBJ2-1; D not resolved. The CDR3 is 16 residues long. Germline V lookup: CDR1 SEHNR, CDR2 FQNEAQ (reference sequence). Trimming removed 1 base at V and 5 bases at J, with 15 bases between. CDR3 region: CASSLVRVGVDNEQFF. CDR3 DNA: TGTGCCAGCAGCTTAGTCCGGGTTGGGGTGGACAATGAGCAGTTCTTC.

The rearrangement joins TRBV7-9 to TRBJ2-3, with 7 positions matching TRBD1. After removal of 5 bases from V and 2 bases from J, the junction contained 10 bases not matched to a gene. CDR3 size: 16 residues. CDR1 and CDR2 from the germline V gene are SEHNR and FQNEAQ (reference sequence). The DNA of the CDR3 is TGTGCCAGCAGCCCGAGGGGGACAGCGAACACAGATACGCAGTATTTT. It codes for CASSPRGTANTDTQYF.

The chain combines TRBV9 with TRBJ2-1, with 13 bases that match TRBD2. The junction had 1 base not matched to a gene; V was cut back by 2 bases and J by 5 bases. In germline, CDR1 is SGDLS, CDR2 YYNGEE. The CDR3 is 15 residues long. The CDR3 DNA is TGTGCCAGCAGCGTTACTAGCGGGGGGGACAATGAGCAGTTCTTC. Protein product: CASSVTSGGDNEQFF.

This clone was picked up a small number of times. J is TRBJ2-7 and V is TRBV10-3; 10 bases map to TRBD2. CDR3 size: 15 residues. V lost 3 bases and J lost 6; bases outside the gene matches: 8. CDR1 and CDR2 (germline): ENHRY, SYGVKD. In DNA form, the CDR3 reads TGTGCCATCAGTGAACAAGGAGCGGGGGGGCGCGAGCAGTACTTC. Encoded protein: CAISEQGAGGREQYF.

This sequence joins TRBV5-6 and TRBJ1-5; no definite D call. Germline V gene data show CDR1 as SGHDT and CDR2 as YYEEEE. The CDR3 spans 13 residues. Trimming left V 1 base short and J 4 bases short, with 6 bases between. In DNA, the CDR3 is TGTGCCAGCAGCTTGCGCGGGAATCAGCCCCAGCATTTT. It is translated as CASSLRGNQPQHF.